Listed below are T cell receptor beta chains from one sample, sequenced in a study of cytomegalovirus exposure and HLA in healthy donors. TCRdb's copy holds only in-frame clones and misses some; the assay was immunoSEQ multiplex PCR. The table records 85,000 to 100,000 clones, 77% of them present only once. Sequencing was done on a sample of PBMCs. All receptors derive from a man aged 50-60 years in good health and CMV-seropositive. CDR3s include the opening cysteine and the closing phenylalanine or tryptophan. A D gene is named only where the DNA matches it firmly. The listing skips clone size in some rows; elsewhere it reads once, few, many or a size class.

16	NA	NA	TRBJ1-5	TRBV19	TGTGCCAGTAGTATAGGTCTATTGGGGCAGAATCAGCCCCAGCATTTT	CASSIGLLGQNQPQHF
14	TRBD1	NA	TRBJ1-2	TRBV28	TGTGCCAGCAGTTCCCCGACAGGGACCTATGGCTACACCTTC	CASSSPTGTYGYTF
14	TRBD2	NA	TRBJ2-1	TRBV7-2	TGTGCCAGCAGCTTACAACTAGCGGGCCACGGGCAGTTCTTC	CASSLQLAGHGQFF
13	NA	NA	TRBJ1-2	TRBV25-1	TGTGCCAGCAGTGAATGGGGAAGGGGTGGCTACACCTTC	CASSEWGRGGYTF
14	TRBD1	NA	TRBJ2-6	TRBV19	TGTGCCAGTAGTAGGACAGGTCCCACCAACGTCCTGACTTTC	CASSRTGPTNVLTF
13	TRBD1	NA	TRBJ1-2	TRBV10-3	TGTGCCATCGGCGGACAGGGGGCGCTTGGCTACACCTTC	CAIGGQGALGYTF
17	TRBD2	few	TRBJ2-5	TRBV7-2	TGTGCCAGCAGCCCCACCTTAGCGGGGGGGACTCAAGAGACCCAGTACTTC	CASSPTLAGGTQETQYF
12	NA	NA	TRBJ2-1	TRBV7-2	TGTGCCAGCAGCTTATATACGGGGGAGCAGTTCTTC	CASSLYTGEQFF
14	NA	NA	TRBJ1-4	TRBV6-1	TGTGCCAGCAGTGAGGGGCCGGTGAATGAAAAACTGTTTTTT	CASSEGPVNEKLFF
17	NA	NA	TRBJ1-1	TRBV4-3	TGCGCCAGCAGCCAACCCGGGGGGGGAGGCATGAACACTGAAGCTTTCTTT	CASSQPGGGGMNTEAFF
13	NA	NA	TRBJ1-5	TRBV9	TGTGCCAGCAGCGTAGGAGACAGGCAGCCCCAGAATTTT	CASSVGDRQPQNF
11	NA	NA	TRBJ2-7	TRBV7-6	TGTGCCAGCAGCTCAACTCTCGAGCAGTACTTC	CASSSTLEQYF
12	NA	NA	TRBJ2-5	TRBV29-1	TGCAGCGTTGGCAGGTTACTAGAGACCCAGTACTTC	CSVGRLLETQYF
15	TRBD1	once	TRBJ2-1	TRBV18	TGTGCCAGCTCAACCCGGGACAGGGGATACAATGAGCAGTTCTTC	CASSTRDRGYNEQFF
14	NA	NA	TRBJ1-4	TRBV28	TGTGCCAGCAGTCCCCGGAGAGTTAATGAAAAACTGTTTTTT	CASSPRRVNEKLFF
13	TRBD2	NA	TRBJ2-1	TRBV6-5	TGTGCCAGCACTAGCGGGGGGTACAATGAGCAGTTCTTC	CASTSGGYNEQFF
14	TRBD1	few	TRBJ1-3	TRBV5-4	TGTGCCAGCAGCGAAGGACAGGCTGGAAACACCATATATTTT	CASSEGQAGNTIYF
13	NA	NA	TRBJ1-4	TRBV14	TGTGCCAGCAGCCAAGGACACGCTGAAAAACTGTTTTTT	CASSQGHAEKLFF
15	NA	NA	TRBJ2-2	TRBV9	TGTGCCAGCAGTCGGGACACCACGGGGACCGGGGAGCTGTTTTTT	CASSRDTTGTGELFF
15	TRBD2	NA	TRBJ2-1	TRBV6-5	TGTGCCAGCAGTTATAGCGGGGAGTACTACAATGAGCAGTTCTTC	CASSYSGEYYNEQFF
16	TRBD1	once	TRBJ2-2	TRBV7-3	TGTGCCAGCAGCTCGCCGGGACAGACCCCACCCGGGGAGCTGTTTTTT	CASSSPGQTPPGELFF
15	TRBD1	NA	TRBJ1-1	TRBV29-1	TGCAGCGTTGACAGCGCGTACAGGGGAGTTACTGAAGCTTTCTTT	CSVDSAYRGVTEAFF
14	TRBD1	NA	TRBJ1-3	TRBV6-1	TGTGCCAGCAGTAACGACAGGGCTGGAAACACCATATATTTT	CASSNDRAGNTIYF
14	TRBD1	few	TRBJ1-4	TRBV6-5	TGTGCCAGCAGTCTCTGGACAGGAGGGGAAAAACTGTTTTTT	CASSLWTGGEKLFF
13	NA	NA	TRBJ1-1	TRBV11-2	TGTGCCAGCAGCTTATTGGCATGGACTGAAGCTTTCTTT	CASSLLAWTEAFF
16	TRBD2	NA	TRBJ2-3	TRBV4-1	TGCGCCAGCAGCACCCGGACTAGCGGGGAGACAGATACGCAGTATTTT	CASSTRTSGETDTQYF
15	NA	NA	TRBJ2-6	TRBV4-3	TGCGCCAGCAGCCAAGCAATCTCTGGGGCCAACGTCCTGACTTTC	CASSQAISGANVLTF
16	NA	NA	TRBJ2-3	TRBV7-2	TGTGCCAGCAGCTTAGTTCTAGGCTTGGTGGAAGATACGCAGTATTTT	CASSLVLGLVEDTQYF
15	TRBD1	NA	TRBJ2-3	TRBV18	TGTGCCAGCTCACCACAGGGACAGTACACAGATACGCAGTATTTT	CASSPQGQYTDTQYF
16	TRBD1	NA	TRBJ1-1	TRBV7-2	TGTGCCAGCAGCCCCTCTAGGGGGCGGGGAAACACTGAAGCTTTCTTT	CASSPSRGRGNTEAFF
13	TRBD1	NA	TRBJ2-1	TRBV30	TGTGCCTCCCTTCCCGGGACAGGGGGCGAGCAGTTCTTC	CASLPGTGGEQFF
15	TRBD2	NA	TRBJ2-7	TRBV9	TGTGCCAGCAGCCCCAGCGGGGGAGTCTCCTACGAGCAGTACTTC	CASSPSGGVSYEQYF
18	TRBD1	few	TRBJ1-4	TRBV4-1	TGCGCCAGCAGCCAAGGGACTGGACAGGGGCAGGCTAATGAAAAACTGTTTTTT	CASSQGTGQGQANEKLFF
15	NA	few	TRBJ2-7	TRBV5-3	TGTGCCAGAAGGTTGGGAGAGGACAGCTCCTACGAGCAGTACTTC	CARRLGEDSSYEQYF
14	NA	NA	TRBJ2-1	TRBV9	TGTGCCAGCAGCGGGGACATCTACTACAATGAGCAGTTCTTC	CASSGDIYYNEQFF
16	TRBD1	NA	TRBJ2-7	TRBV27	TGTGCCAGCAGTTTATCGGGACAGGCAAACTCCTACGAGCAGTACTTC	CASSLSGQANSYEQYF
16	NA	NA	TRBJ2-1	TRBV27	TGTGCCAGCAGTCCCCTGAATCGCGGGGCTAGCAATGAGCAGTTCTTC	CASSPLNRGASNEQFF
15	TRBD2	NA	TRBJ2-5	TRBV4-3	TGCGCCAGCAGCCAAGGTCGGGGGGGCCCCGAGACCCAGTACTTC	CASSQGRGGPETQYF
13	NA	once	TRBJ1-1	TRBV14	TGTGCCAGCAGCCAAGATAGTATCACTGAAGCTTTCTTT	CASSQDSITEAFF
17	NA	NA	TRBJ1-1	TRBV15	TGTGCCACCGTGGCGGGACCCCCGTTCCATGGGAACACTGAAGCTTTCTTT	CATVAGPPFHGNTEAFF
14	TRBD1	NA	TRBJ2-3	TRBV27	TGTGCCAGCTCGGACAGGGTGAGCACAGATACGCAGTATTTT	CASSDRVSTDTQYF
16	TRBD2	NA	TRBJ2-1	TRBV29-1	TGCAGCGTTGAAGATTATATAACTAGCGGGGACAATGAGCAGTTCTTC	CSVEDYITSGDNEQFF
16	TRBD1	NA	TRBJ1-2	TRBV6-5	TGTGCCAGCAGTTACCCGCCGGGACAGGGGATTAATGGCTACACCTTC	CASSYPPGQGINGYTF